This T cell receptor beta chain appears in the sequencing data of a study of blood T cell repertoires in COVID-19. Method: immunoSEQ multiplex PCR; TCRdb's copy keeps in-frame clones and lacks some. The sample includes about 260,000 clones, approximately 82% of them seen just once. The V end lost 8 bases, the J end lost 6 bases, and 17 bases lay between the germline ends. The CDR3 is 14 residues long. Germline CDR1 MDHEN, CDR2 SYDVKM. Input material: peripheral blood. This clonotype originated in a man aged 55 to 70 who had recovered from COVID-19. The V call is TRBV28, the J call TRBJ1-5; D uncertain. CDR3 nucleotide sequence: TGTGCCAGCCACCGTGAGGGCAACCGTCAGCCCCAGCATTTT. Its translation is CASHREGNRQPQHF. Together with reference TRBV28 and TRBJ1-5, the CDR3 gives the full variable domain: DVKVTQSSRYLVKRTGEKVFLECVQDMDHENMFWYRQDPGLGLRLIYFSYDVKMKEKGDIPEGYSVSREKKERFSLILESASTNQTSMYLCASHREGNRQPQHFGDGTRLSIL.